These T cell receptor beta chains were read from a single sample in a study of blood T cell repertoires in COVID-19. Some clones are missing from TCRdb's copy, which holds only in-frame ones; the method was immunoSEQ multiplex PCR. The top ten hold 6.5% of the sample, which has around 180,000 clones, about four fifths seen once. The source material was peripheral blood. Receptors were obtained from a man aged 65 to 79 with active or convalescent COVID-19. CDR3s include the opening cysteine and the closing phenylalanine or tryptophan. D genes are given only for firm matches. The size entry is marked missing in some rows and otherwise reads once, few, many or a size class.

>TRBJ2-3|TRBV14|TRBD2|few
CASSQVAGVDTDTQYF
TGTGCCAGCAGCCAGGTAGCGGGAGTAGATACAGATACGCAGTATTTT
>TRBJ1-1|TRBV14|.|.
CASSQWGGTSGNTEAFF
TGTGCCAGCAGCCAATGGGGGGGCACCTCAGGAAACACTGAAGCTTTCTTT
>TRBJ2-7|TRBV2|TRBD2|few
CASSIDGGYYYEQYF
TGTGCCAGCAGCATTGACGGGGGGTATTACTACGAGCAGTACTTC
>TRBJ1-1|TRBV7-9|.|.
CASSYTLNTEAFF
TGTGCCAGCAGCTACACACTGAACACTGAAGCTTTCTTT
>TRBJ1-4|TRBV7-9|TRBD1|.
CASSWTGGSNPNEKLFF
TGTGCCAGCAGCTGGACAGGGGGCTCAAACCCTAATGAAAAACTGTTTTTT
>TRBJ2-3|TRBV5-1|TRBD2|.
CASGTSEPSTDTQYF
TGCGCCAGCGGAACTAGCGAACCTAGCACAGATACGCAGTATTTT
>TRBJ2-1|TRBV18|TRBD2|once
CASSPPTSGSYNEQFF
TGTGCCAGCTCACCTCCGACTAGCGGGTCCTACAATGAGCAGTTCTTC
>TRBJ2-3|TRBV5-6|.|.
CASTLYVGATDTQYF
TGTGCCAGCACCCTATACGTGGGGGCAACAGATACGCAGTATTTT
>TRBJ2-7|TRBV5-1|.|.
CASSLGGGSYEQYF
TGCGCCAGCAGCTTAGGGGGGGGCTCCTACGAGCAGTACTTC
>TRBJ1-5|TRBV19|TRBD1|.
CASRRQGSGQPQHF
TGTGCCAGTAGGCGACAGGGTTCGGGTCAGCCCCAGCATTTT
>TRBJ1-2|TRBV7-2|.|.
CASSSSAPGGHNNYGYTF
TGTGCCAGCAGCTCCTCGGCCCCCGGAGGGCACAATAACTATGGCTACACCTTC
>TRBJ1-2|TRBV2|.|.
CASSEYRVSYGYTF
TGTGCCAGCAGTGAGTACAGGGTTAGCTATGGCTACACCTTC
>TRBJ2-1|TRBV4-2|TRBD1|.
CASSQELPGGYLDEQFF
TGTGCCAGCAGCCAAGAATTACCAGGGGGCTATTTGGATGAGCAGTTCTTC
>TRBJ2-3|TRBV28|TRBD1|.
CASSPHRGLGADTQYF
TGTGCCAGCAGTCCACACAGGGGGCTGGGGGCAGATACGCAGTATTTT
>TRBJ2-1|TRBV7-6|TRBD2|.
CASSLALGSGLGIYEQFF
TGTGCCAGCAGCTTAGCGCTCGGATCGGGACTAGGAATCTATGAGCAGTTCTTC
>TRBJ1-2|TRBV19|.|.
CASSPQTGTYGYTF
TGTGCCAGTAGTCCCCAGACAGGAACCTATGGCTACACCTTC
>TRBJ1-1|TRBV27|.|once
CASSLSRNFEAFF
TGTGCCAGCAGTTTGAGCAGGAACTTTGAAGCTTTCTTT
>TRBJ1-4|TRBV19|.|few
CATSERVNEKLFF
TGTGCCACGTCCGAACGGGTAAATGAAAAACTGTTTTTT
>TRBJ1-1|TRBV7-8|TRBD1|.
CASSPRPGQEDTEAFF
TGTGCCAGCAGCCCCCGACCCGGACAGGAGGACACTGAAGCTTTCTTT
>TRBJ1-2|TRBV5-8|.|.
CASSYLTEPYGYTF
TGTGCCAGCAGCTATTTGACAGAACCCTATGGCTACACCTTC
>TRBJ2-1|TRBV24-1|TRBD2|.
CAPQLACYNEQFF
TGTGCCCCCCAACTAGCGTGCTACAATGAGCAGTTCTTC
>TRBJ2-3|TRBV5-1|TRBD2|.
CASSLAGVADTQYF
TGCGCCAGCAGTTTAGCGGGAGTGGCAGATACGCAGTATTTT
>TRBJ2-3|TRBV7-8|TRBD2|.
CASSRGRALDTQYF
TGTGCCAGCAGCCGCGGGAGGGCCTTAGATACGCAGTATTTT
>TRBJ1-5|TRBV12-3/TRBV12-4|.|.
CASSPSTGQPQHF
TGTGCCAGCAGCCCCTCCACGGGGCAGCCCCAGCATTTT
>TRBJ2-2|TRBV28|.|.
CASTLSGYTGELFF
TGTGCCAGCACCCTCTCGGGGTACACCGGGGAGCTGTTTTTT
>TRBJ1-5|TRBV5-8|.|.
CASSFRISSNQPQHF
TGTGCCAGCAGCTTCAGAATCTCTAGCAATCAGCCCCAGCATTTT
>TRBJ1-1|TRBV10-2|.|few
CASSGFSGNTEAFF
TGCGCCAGCAGTGGATTTTCAGGGAACACTGAAGCTTTCTTT
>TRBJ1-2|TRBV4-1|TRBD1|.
CASSQEQGARGYTF
TGCGCCAGCAGCCAAGAACAGGGGGCGCGGGGCTACACCTTC
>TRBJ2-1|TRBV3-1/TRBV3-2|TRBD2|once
CASSQTLGSGGSYNEQFF
TGTGCCAGCAGCCAAACACTCGGTAGCGGGGGCTCCTACAATGAGCAGTTCTTC